This TCR beta chain was sequenced for a study of CD8 T cells in Susac syndrome. General observations from the study: By the study's own acknowledgment, its TCR sequencing and HLA analysis included relatively few individuals.

Note on this clonotype: Its antigen is as yet unknown.

A quantity of roughly 0.5 to 1 ug RNA underwent reverse transcription using random hexamers. The CDR3 of TCR beta was amplified by immunoSEQ multiplex PCR across 54 Vbeta and 13 Jbeta. Each CDR3 protein gets one entry after TCRdb re-called the immunoSEQ multiplex PCR reads with MiXCR. The sample lists 200,000 to 250,000 distinct CDR3 sequences; 80% to 95% were seen once. V was clipped by 3 bases and J by 3 bases; unmatched bases: 1. CDR3 length: 15 amino acids. Those who served as multiple sclerosis controls were treatment-naive patients with stable or active relapsing-remitting disease. Negative magnetic isolation gave CD8+ and CD4+ cells; FACS enriched CD8+ TEMRA.

Sequenced input: CD4+ T cells from PBMCs. The TCR sequence derives from a human donor with multiple sclerosis. The chain links TRBV12-3 or TRBV12-4 to TRBJ2-1, with 11 bases fitting TRBD2. The CDR3 sequence is CASSLGTSGYNEQFF. DNA for the CDR3: TGTGCCAGCAGTTTGGGGACTAGCGGCTACAATGAGCAGTTCTTC.